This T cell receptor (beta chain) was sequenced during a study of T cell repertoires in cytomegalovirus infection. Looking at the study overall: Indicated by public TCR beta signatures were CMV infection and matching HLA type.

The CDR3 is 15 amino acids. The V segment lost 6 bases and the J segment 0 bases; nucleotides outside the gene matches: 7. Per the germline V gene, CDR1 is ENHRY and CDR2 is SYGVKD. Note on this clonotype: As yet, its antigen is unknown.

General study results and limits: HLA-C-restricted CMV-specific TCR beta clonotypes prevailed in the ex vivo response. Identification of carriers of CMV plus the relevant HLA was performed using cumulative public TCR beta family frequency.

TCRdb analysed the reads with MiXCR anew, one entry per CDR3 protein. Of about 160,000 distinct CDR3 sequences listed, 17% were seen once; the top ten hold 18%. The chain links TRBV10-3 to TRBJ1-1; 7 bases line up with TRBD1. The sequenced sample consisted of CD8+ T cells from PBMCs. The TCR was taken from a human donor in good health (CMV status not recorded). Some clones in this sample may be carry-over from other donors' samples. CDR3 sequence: CAISPTGTVNTEAFF. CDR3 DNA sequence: TGTGCCATCAGCCCCACCGGGACAGTGAACACTGAAGCTTTCTTT.